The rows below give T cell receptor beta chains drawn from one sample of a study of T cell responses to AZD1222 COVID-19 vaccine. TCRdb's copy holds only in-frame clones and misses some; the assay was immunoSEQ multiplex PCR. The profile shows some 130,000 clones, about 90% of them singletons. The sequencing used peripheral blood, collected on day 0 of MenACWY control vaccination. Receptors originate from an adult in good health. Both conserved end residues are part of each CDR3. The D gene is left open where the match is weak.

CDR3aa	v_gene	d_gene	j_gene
CASSPGQGGRRQETQYF	TRBV4-1	TRBD1	TRBJ2-5
CAAGTGEETQYF	TRBV19	TRBD1	TRBJ2-5
CASMPGQGYHEQYF	TRBV2	TRBD1	TRBJ2-7
CASINKDSNYEQYF	TRBV6-5	NA	TRBJ2-7
CASSQDRRINYGYTF	TRBV3-1/TRBV3-2	NA	TRBJ1-2
CASRVQGMNTEAFF	TRBV2	NA	TRBJ1-1
CASSGGTGGYEQYF	TRBV10-1	TRBD1	TRBJ2-7
CASSELRQWAQPQHF	TRBV6-1	NA	TRBJ1-5
CASSPHNRGGETQYF	TRBV18	TRBD1	TRBJ2-5
CSVGQGFYEQYF	TRBV29-1	NA	TRBJ2-7
CASSHGGRATGANVLTF	TRBV4-1	TRBD2	TRBJ2-6